This T cell receptor beta chain was documented in a study of PD-L1 blockade in urothelial cancer. Study context: Specimens of blood held a median count of roughly 150,000 T cells.

V dropped 4 bases and J dropped 1; count of bases not matched to a gene: 13. Germline lookup yields CDR1 SGHVS and CDR2 FQNEAQ. The CDR3 is 18 residues long. Time point meaning: peripheral blood 6 weeks after treatment start. Anywhere from 1 to 8 samples came from each patient, spanning pretreatment and on-treatment. Profiled with immunoSEQ multiplex PCR; TCRdb holds only in-frame clones, not every one. Of about 120,000 clones listed, roughly 88% are singletons. Sequenced material: PBMCs, taken around atezolizumab (anti-PD-L1) treatment. The chain couples TRBV7-8 to TRBJ2-1; 7 bases match TRBD2. This TCR came from a man aged 45-65 years with urothelial cancer. CDR3 region: CASSSPRRILASYNEQFF. CDR3 DNA sequence: TGTGCCAGCAGCTCTCCCCGAAGGATACTAGCGTCCTACAATGAGCAGTTCTTC.